This TCR beta chain emerged from a study of identical twins. TCRdb itself ran the 5' RACE reads through MiXCR, one entry per CDR3 protein. The sample has 240,000 or so distinct CDR3 sequences, about 7% seen once. CDR3 length equals 12 residues. The ends were cut back, 4 bases at V and 9 bases at J, with 10 bases in the middle. This clonotype was seen more than once but under ten times. The data also belong to a second study, concerning yellow fever vaccine responses in identical twins.

The chain links TRBV12-3 or TRBV12-4 to TRBJ1-5; D gene unclear. The source of this sequence is a woman under 30 in good health. The sample comprised memory (CD45RO+) T cells sorted from blood. The CDR3 nucleotides are TGTGCCAGCAGTTCCGACCCGGGGCCCCAGCATTTT. Protein: CASSSDPGPQHF.